This T cell receptor (beta chain) is drawn from a study of beta chain features in type 1 diabetes. Study-wide points: Relative to healthy donors, patients appeared to have naive, central memory and Treg TCRB repertoires that were more similar.

Reverse transcription of all isolated RNA meant that expressed TCRB transcripts were sequenced. Sequencing of naive, central memory and regulatory T cell samples gave an average of about 3.57 million reads. Profiled with immunoSEQ multiplex PCR; TCRdb holds only in-frame clones, not every one. The sample carries 900,000 or so clones, 15% to 20% recorded once. This clone was counted only a few times. What it binds is unknown. Other DNA sequences from this sample encode an identical CDR3 as well. CD45RO/CCR7/CD25/CD127/CD95/CD27 sorting isolated CD4+ naive, central memory, regulatory and stem cell-like memory cells. CDR3 length: 13 residues. The ends lost 5 bases at V and 6 bases at J; junction bases unmatched: 3. The germline CDR1 and CDR2 sequences are SGHTA and FQGNSA.

The sequencing sample was made of naive CD4+ T cells from blood. This TCR was sampled from a young woman in good health. V usage is TRBV7-2 and J usage is TRBJ2-2; TRBD2 aligns across 7 bases. CDR3 sequence (DNA): TGTGCCAGCAGCGCCCGGGAGGCCGGGGAGCTGTTTTTT. Its protein is CASSAREAGELFF.